A selection of T cell receptor beta chains follows, all from one sample in a study of vaccination and CD4 T cells after COVID-19. Their target antigens are unknown. TCRdb used MiXCR to reprocess the PCR reads, holding one entry per CDR3 protein. The table lists under 8,500 distinct CDR3 sequences, over 25% of them singletons. The sequenced material came from CD4+ T cells from blood, cultured in vitro. Receptors were obtained from a human donor in good health. CDR3s leave out the opening cysteine and the closing phenylalanine or tryptophan. Each record gives: V gene, clone size, J gene, CDR3 protein. The listing skips clone size in some rows; elsewhere it reads once, few, many or a size class.

TRBV20-1	few	TRBJ2-3	SARDRASTDTQY
TRBV7-3	.	TRBJ2-3	ASSLKVPSTDTQY
TRBV7-9	.	TRBJ2-7	ASSLRFDEQY
TRBV20-1	large	TRBJ2-5	SAPGTDNQETQY
TRBV5-1	.	TRBJ1-1	ASSAPNRTGLWFSEAF
TRBV21-1	.	TRBJ2-5	ASSKEDRGVAGGPRETQY
TRBV24-1	medium-sized	TRBJ1-2	ATSGGSGYT
TRBV20-1	.	TRBJ2-3	SARDSSVQGREY
TRBV6-2/TRBV6-3	few	TRBJ1-1	ASSYLVTTEAF
TRBV10-3	few	TRBJ1-2	AISARQGWNGYT
TRBV4-1	.	TRBJ2-1	ASSPALSSYNEQF
TRBV24-1	.	TRBJ2-3	ATSELRLQGQDTQY
TRBV6-1	few	TRBJ1-5	ASSRKPGGQYSNQPQH
TRBV25-1	.	TRBJ1-6	ASSENGVAPLH
TRBV28	few	TRBJ1-6	ASSFRGPGNSPLH
TRBV20-1	medium-sized	TRBJ1-5	SARDISRAGSNQPQH
TRBV30	few	TRBJ1-2	AWSPPTGATVRGGYT
TRBV11-2	few	TRBJ2-7	ASSLRTSGRDEQY
TRBV21-1	few	TRBJ2-7	ASSEGDRRYEQY
TRBV7-2	medium-sized	TRBJ1-2	ASSQGQGYGYT
TRBV19	.	TRBJ2-3	ASSIGRLSSTDTQY
TRBV19	.	TRBJ2-3	ASSPGTGVSDTQY
TRBV20-1	few	TRBJ2-7	SAFSGSNSYEQY
TRBV7-9	.	TRBJ2-1	ASSLYPGSNEQF
TRBV6-5	few	TRBJ2-1	ASSYPTQEGTPRGYNEQF
TRBV30	.	TRBJ1-5	AWSSPGQGYQPQH
TRBV6-1	.	TRBJ1-5	ASSPQTPGRSNQPQH
TRBV20-1	few	TRBJ2-7	SARATTGTGSFYEQY
TRBV29-1	once	TRBJ2-1	SVEDNAGEDEQF